This is a list of T cell receptor beta chains from one sample in a study of cytomegalovirus exposure and HLA in healthy donors. Assay: immunoSEQ multiplex PCR; the TCRdb copy retains only in-frame clones and omits some. Among about 170,000 clones listed, around 78% were seen once. Sequenced input: PBMCs. Receptors originate from a woman aged 45 to 65 in good health and CMV-seropositive. Both conserved end residues are part of each CDR3. A D gene is named only where the DNA matches it firmly. Size is omitted from some rows. Given values are once, few, many or a class for expanded clones.

v_call: TRBV19
d_call: -
j_call: TRBJ1-1
clone_size: -
cdr3_aa: CASSLLTGGLNTEAFF
cdr3_nt: TGTGCCAGTAGCCTTCTAACGGGAGGGTTGAACACTGAAGCTTTCTTT

v_call: TRBV28
d_call: -
j_call: TRBJ1-6
clone_size: -
cdr3_aa: CASSSAGTSVSSLHF
cdr3_nt: TGTGCCAGCAGTTCGGCCGGGACATCCGTATCATCCCTCCACTTT

v_call: TRBV7-9
d_call: -
j_call: TRBJ1-1
clone_size: -
cdr3_aa: CASHPTGGAGAFF
cdr3_nt: TGTGCCAGCCACCCGACGGGAGGGGCTGGAGCTTTCTTT

v_call: TRBV30
d_call: -
j_call: TRBJ1-1
clone_size: -
cdr3_aa: CACPGEGNTEAFF
cdr3_nt: TGTGCCTGTCCCGGAGAGGGCAACACTGAAGCTTTCTTT

v_call: TRBV7-8
d_call: -
j_call: TRBJ2-1
clone_size: -
cdr3_aa: CASSLEAVSYNEQFF
cdr3_nt: TGTGCCAGCAGCTTAGAAGCTGTCTCCTACAATGAGCAGTTCTTC

v_call: TRBV6-6
d_call: TRBD2
j_call: TRBJ2-1
clone_size: -
cdr3_aa: CASSPAGGEQFF
cdr3_nt: TGTGCCAGCTCTCCGGCGGGGGGTGAGCAGTTCTTC

v_call: TRBV19
d_call: TRBD1
j_call: TRBJ1-1
clone_size: few
cdr3_aa: CASSSDRGHVGTEAFF
cdr3_nt: TGTGCCAGTAGTTCGGACAGGGGGCACGTTGGAACTGAAGCTTTCTTT

v_call: TRBV5-1
d_call: TRBD2
j_call: TRBJ2-5
clone_size: -
cdr3_aa: CASSYSSGGAETQYF
cdr3_nt: TGCGCCAGCAGCTACTCTAGCGGGGGGGCGGAGACCCAGTACTTC

v_call: TRBV5-4
d_call: TRBD2
j_call: TRBJ2-5
clone_size: -
cdr3_aa: CASSHTGTSDETQYF
cdr3_nt: TGCGCCAGCAGCCACACCGGGACTAGTGACGAGACCCAGTACTTC

v_call: TRBV27
d_call: TRBD1
j_call: TRBJ1-6
clone_size: -
cdr3_aa: CASSPTTGVLFDSPLHF
cdr3_nt: TGTGCCAGCAGTCCCACGACAGGGGTCCTTTTTGATTCACCCCTCCACTTT

v_call: TRBV27
d_call: TRBD1
j_call: TRBJ2-3
clone_size: -
cdr3_aa: CASSWGQGAGDTQYF
cdr3_nt: TGTGCCAGCAGTTGGGGACAGGGGGCTGGAGATACGCAGTATTTT

v_call: TRBV4-1
d_call: -
j_call: TRBJ2-7
clone_size: few
cdr3_aa: CASSQVISGYEQYF
cdr3_nt: TGCGCCAGCAGCCAAGTGATTAGCGGCTACGAGCAGTACTTC

v_call: TRBV5-1
d_call: -
j_call: TRBJ2-3
clone_size: -
cdr3_aa: CASSWTGTPSDTQYF
cdr3_nt: TGCGCCAGCAGCTGGACCGGGACTCCGTCAGATACGCAGTATTTT

v_call: TRBV5-4
d_call: TRBD2
j_call: TRBJ2-3
clone_size: -
cdr3_aa: CASSLALAGGMGTQYF
cdr3_nt: TGTGCCAGCAGCTTGGCGTTAGCGGGGGGTATGGGTACGCAGTATTTT

v_call: TRBV7-3
d_call: -
j_call: TRBJ2-1
clone_size: -
cdr3_aa: CASSFTGTTYNEQFF
cdr3_nt: TGTGCCAGCAGCTTTACAGGGACCACCTACAATGAGCAGTTCTTC

v_call: TRBV6-4
d_call: -
j_call: TRBJ2-5
clone_size: -
cdr3_aa: CASSDWTDGRSGETQYF
cdr3_nt: TGTGCCAGCAGTGATTGGACTGATGGCAGGTCGGGAGAGACCCAGTACTTC

v_call: TRBV2
d_call: TRBD1
j_call: TRBJ1-4
clone_size: -
cdr3_aa: CASLRGVAANEKLFF
cdr3_nt: TGTGCCAGCCTCAGGGGGGTTGCGGCTAATGAAAAACTGTTTTTT

v_call: TRBV2
d_call: -
j_call: TRBJ2-5
clone_size: -
cdr3_aa: CASSFTPAGWRETQYF
cdr3_nt: TGTGCCAGCAGTTTTACCCCGGCAGGGTGGCGGGAGACCCAGTACTTC

v_call: TRBV7-9
d_call: TRBD1
j_call: TRBJ2-7
clone_size: -
cdr3_aa: CASSPLDRGSYEQYF
cdr3_nt: TGTGCCAGCAGCCCACTGGACAGGGGCTCCTACGAGCAGTACTTC

v_call: TRBV7-8
d_call: -
j_call: TRBJ2-6
clone_size: -
cdr3_aa: CASSNPVGAGANVLTF
cdr3_nt: TGTGCCAGCAGTAACCCTGTAGGGGCCGGGGCCAACGTCCTGACTTTC